Below, 8 T cell receptor beta chains from the same sample are listed, as sequenced in a study of post-analysis software for immune sequencing data. Unique molecular identifiers were present in the TCR beta cDNA libraries. Via MiXCR, TCRdb re-called the PCR reads, giving one row per CDR3 protein. This sample yields 350,000 to 500,000 distinct CDR3 sequences, of which 30% to 40% are seen a single time; roughly 8.2% belongs to the top ten. Study-level points and caveats: Relative to controls, patients had about five TRBV segments at higher frequency, with TRBV5-6, TRBV5-1 and TRBV20-1 among these.

Their specific antigens are unknown. The sequenced material came from blood. The receptors derive from a girl between 2 and 10 years old with multiple sclerosis.

This clonotype was seen more than once but under ten times. The chain's CDR3 is CASSQFPPGTADRETQYF. In nucleotides, the CDR3 is TGTGCCAGCAGCCAGTTCCCTCCCGGGACTGCGGATCGGGAGACCCAGTACTTC. V is TRBV4-2 and J is TRBJ2-5; perhaps TRBD2 as D (6 bases). V was shortened by 3 bases and J by 5 bases, with 25 bases between the two germline ends. This CDR3 comprises 18 residues. Germline V gives CDR1 LGHNA, CDR2 YNFKEQ.

There are a few counts of this clonotype. The chain couples TRBV11-2 to TRBJ2-5, with D tentatively TRBD2 (5 bases). The ends were cut back, 4 bases at V and 3 bases at J, with 15 bases in the middle. There are 15 residues in the CDR3. CDR1 is SGHAT and CDR2 is FQNNGV in the germline V gene. CDR3 sequence (DNA): TGTGCCAGCAGCTCCTCGGGATCGGGGAAAGAGACCCAGTACTTC. As protein: CASSSSGSGKETQYF.

The rearrangement joins TRBV5-5 to TRBJ1-4, with D tentatively TRBD1 (6 bases). CDR3 length equals 13 residues. Germline CDR1 reads SGHKS; CDR2 reads YYEKEE (reference sequence). Trimming removed 7 bases from V and 11 bases from J, with 18 bases in between. The CDR3 reads CASGGAGERKLFF. The CDR3 DNA reads as TGTGCCAGCGGGGGCGCGGGGGAGAGGAAACTGTTTTTT.

CDR3 loop: CASSYRLTSGEEQYF. CDR3 nucleotide sequence: TGTGCCAGCAGCTACAGATTGACTAGCGGGGAAGAGCAGTACTTC. This sequence joins TRBV7-9 and TRBJ2-7; 11 bases are a match to TRBD2. Losses at the gene ends were 4 bases for V and 7 bases for J; bases not matched to a gene: 9. This CDR3 is 15 amino acids long. Germline loops: CDR1 SEHNR, CDR2 FQNEAQ (reference sequence).

The rearrangement joins TRBV5-1 to TRBJ2-7, with D perhaps TRBD1 (8 bases). This CDR3 comprises 16 residues. Between the trimmed V and J ends, which lost 4 bases and 1 base, there was a span of 18 bases. Germline V gene data show CDR1 as SGHRS and CDR2 as YFSETQ. CDR3 in amino acids: CASSPGQGGMSYEQYF. CDR3 bases: TGCGCCAGCAGCCCCGGACAGGGAGGGATGTCCTACGAGCAGTACTTC.

The chain couples TRBV14 to TRBJ1-2; tentatively, D is TRBD1 (6 bases). Germline V gene sequence: CDR1 SGHDN, CDR2 FVKESK. The CDR3 has 18 residues. V shed 1 base and J shed 5 bases, with 23 bases lying between them. Written as DNA, the CDR3 is TGTGCCAGCAGCCAAGGCTGGTCCCCAGTACAGGGCGATTATGGCTACACCTTC. Translating it yields CASSQGWSPVQGDYGYTF.

The V gene is TRBV10-2, the J gene TRBJ2-3, with D tentatively TRBD1 or TRBD2 (5 bases each). There are 14 residues in the CDR3. Looked up from germline, CDR1 is WSHSY and CDR2 is SAAADI. V was shortened by 5 bases and J by 2 bases, with 11 bases between the two germline ends. CDR3 DNA sequence: TGCGCCAGCAGTAATTCGGGACCCACAGATACGCAGTATTTT. It encodes CASSNSGPTDTQYF.

Here the CDR3 DNA reads TGTGCCAGCAGCTTGGTATCCCGACAGCCCTACGAGCAGTACTTC. It yields the protein CASSLVSRQPYEQYF. The chain links TRBV7-6 to TRBJ2-7, with a possible D match to TRBD1 (5 bases). The CDR3 spans 15 residues. With 3 bases removed from V and 2 bases from J, the gap between germline ends came to 14 bases. Per germline, CDR1 SGHVS and CDR2 FNYEAQ.